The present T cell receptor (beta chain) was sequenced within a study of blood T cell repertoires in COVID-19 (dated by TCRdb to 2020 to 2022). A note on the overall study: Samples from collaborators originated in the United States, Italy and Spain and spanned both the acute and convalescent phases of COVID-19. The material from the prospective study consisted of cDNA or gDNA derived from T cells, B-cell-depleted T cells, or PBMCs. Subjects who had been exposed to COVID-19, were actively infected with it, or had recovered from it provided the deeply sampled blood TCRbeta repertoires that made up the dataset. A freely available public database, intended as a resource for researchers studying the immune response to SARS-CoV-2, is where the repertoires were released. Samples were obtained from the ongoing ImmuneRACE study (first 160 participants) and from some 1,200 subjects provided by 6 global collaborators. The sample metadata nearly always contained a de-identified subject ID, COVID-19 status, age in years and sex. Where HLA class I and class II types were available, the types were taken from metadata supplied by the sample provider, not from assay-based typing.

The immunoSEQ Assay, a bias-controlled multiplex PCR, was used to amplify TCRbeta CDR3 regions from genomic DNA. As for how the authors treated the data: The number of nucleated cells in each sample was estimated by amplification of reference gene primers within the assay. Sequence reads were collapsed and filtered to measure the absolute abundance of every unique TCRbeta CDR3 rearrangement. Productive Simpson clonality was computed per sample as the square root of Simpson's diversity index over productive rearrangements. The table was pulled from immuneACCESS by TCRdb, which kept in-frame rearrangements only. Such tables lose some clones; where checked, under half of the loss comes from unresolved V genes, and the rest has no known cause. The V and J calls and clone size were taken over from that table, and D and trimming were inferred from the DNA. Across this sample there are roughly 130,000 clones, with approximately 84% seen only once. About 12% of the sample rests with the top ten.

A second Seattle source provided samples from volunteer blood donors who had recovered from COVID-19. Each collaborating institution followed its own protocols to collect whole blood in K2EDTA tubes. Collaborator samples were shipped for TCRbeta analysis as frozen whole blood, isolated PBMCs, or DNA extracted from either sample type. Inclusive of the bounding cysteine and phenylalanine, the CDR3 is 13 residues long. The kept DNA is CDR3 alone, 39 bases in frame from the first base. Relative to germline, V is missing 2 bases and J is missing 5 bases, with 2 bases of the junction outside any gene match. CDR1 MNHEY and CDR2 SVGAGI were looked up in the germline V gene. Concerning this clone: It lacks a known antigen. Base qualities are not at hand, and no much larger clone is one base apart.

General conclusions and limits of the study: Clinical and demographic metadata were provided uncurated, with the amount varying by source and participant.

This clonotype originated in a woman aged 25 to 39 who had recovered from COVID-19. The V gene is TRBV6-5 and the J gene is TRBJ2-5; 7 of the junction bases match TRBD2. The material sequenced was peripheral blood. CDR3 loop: CASSYEGGETQYF. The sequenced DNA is TGTGCCAGCAGTTACGAGGGAGGGGAGACCCAGTACTTC.